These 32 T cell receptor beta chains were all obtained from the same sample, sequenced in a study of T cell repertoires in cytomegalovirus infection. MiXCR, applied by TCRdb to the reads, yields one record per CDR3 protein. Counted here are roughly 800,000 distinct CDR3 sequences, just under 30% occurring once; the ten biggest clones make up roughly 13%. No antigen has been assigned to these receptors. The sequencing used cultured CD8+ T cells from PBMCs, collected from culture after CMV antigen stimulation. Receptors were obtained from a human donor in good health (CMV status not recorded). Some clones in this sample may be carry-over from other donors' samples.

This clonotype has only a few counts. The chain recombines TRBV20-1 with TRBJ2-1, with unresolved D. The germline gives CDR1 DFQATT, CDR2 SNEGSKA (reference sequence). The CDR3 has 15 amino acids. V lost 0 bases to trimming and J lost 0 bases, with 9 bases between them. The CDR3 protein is CSARDPGSSYNEQFF. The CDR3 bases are TGCAGTGCTAGAGATCCCGGAAGCTCCTACAATGAGCAGTTCTTC.

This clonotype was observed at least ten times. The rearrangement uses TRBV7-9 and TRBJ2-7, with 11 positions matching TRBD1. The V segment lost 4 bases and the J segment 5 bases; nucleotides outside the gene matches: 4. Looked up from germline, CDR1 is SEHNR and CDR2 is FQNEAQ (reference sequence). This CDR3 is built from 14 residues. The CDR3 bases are TGTGCCAGCAGCTCCCGGGACAGGGGGAACGAGCAGTACTTC. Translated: CASSSRDRGNEQYF.

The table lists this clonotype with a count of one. The CDR3 sequence: CASSAGVGRLNEQFF. CDR3 nucleotides: TGTGCCAGCAGCGCTGGGGTCGGGCGGCTCAATGAGCAGTTCTTC. V usage is TRBV9 and J usage is TRBJ2-1, with unresolved D. Germline CDR1 is SGDLS and CDR2 is YYNGEE. V was cut by 3 bases and J by 6 bases, with 16 bases left in between. The CDR3 extends over 15 amino acids.

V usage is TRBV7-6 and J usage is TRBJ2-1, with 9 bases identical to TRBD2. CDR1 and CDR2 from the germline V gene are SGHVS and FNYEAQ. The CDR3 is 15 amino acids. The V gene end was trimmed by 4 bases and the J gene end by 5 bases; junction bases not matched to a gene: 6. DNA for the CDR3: TGTGCCAGCAGCTCTACTAGCGGGCGGAACAATGAGCAGTTCTTC. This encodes CASSSTSGRNNEQFF. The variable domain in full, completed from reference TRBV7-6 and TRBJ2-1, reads GAGVSQSPRYKVTKRGQDVALRCDPISGHVSLYWYRQALGQGPEFLTYFNYEAQQDKSGLPNDRFSAERPEGSISTLTIQRTEQRDSAMYRCASSSTSGRNNEQFFGPGTRLTVL.

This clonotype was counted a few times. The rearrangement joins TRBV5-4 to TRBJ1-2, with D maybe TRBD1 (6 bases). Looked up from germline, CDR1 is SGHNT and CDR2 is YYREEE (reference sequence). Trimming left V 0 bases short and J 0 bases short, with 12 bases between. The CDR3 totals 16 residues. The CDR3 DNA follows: TGTGCCAGCAGCTTGGGGGGGGACACCCCTAACTATGGCTACACCTTC. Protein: CASSLGGDTPNYGYTF.

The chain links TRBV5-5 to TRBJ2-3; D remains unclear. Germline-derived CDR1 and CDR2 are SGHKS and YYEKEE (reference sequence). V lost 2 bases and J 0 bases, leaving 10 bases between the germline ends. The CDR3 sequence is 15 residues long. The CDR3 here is CASSLGSLSTDTQYF. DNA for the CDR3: TGTGCCAGCAGCTTAGGTTCTCTCAGCACAGATACGCAGTATTTT.

The CDR3 loop reads CATSDFGWETQYF. DNA of the CDR3: TGTGCCACCAGTGATTTTGGCTGGGAGACCCAGTACTTC. The J gene is TRBJ2-5, the V gene TRBV24-1; D gene unclear. Deletions cut 1 base from V and 5 bases from J, with 7 bases between. Germline-derived CDR1 and CDR2 are KGHDR and SFDVKD. There are 13 residues in the CDR3.

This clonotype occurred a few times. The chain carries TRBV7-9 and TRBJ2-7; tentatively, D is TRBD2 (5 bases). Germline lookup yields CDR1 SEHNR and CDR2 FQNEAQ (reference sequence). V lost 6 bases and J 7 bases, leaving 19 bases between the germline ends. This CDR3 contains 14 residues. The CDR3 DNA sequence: TGTGCCAGCAGACCCGTTGGGGAGCCTCAGGAGCAGTACGTC. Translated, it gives CASRPVGEPQEQYV.

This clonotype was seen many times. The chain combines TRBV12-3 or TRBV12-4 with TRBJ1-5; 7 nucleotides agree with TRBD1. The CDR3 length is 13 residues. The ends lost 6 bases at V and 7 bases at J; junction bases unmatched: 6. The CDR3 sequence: CASSSNRGQPQHF. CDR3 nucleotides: TGTGCCAGCAGCTCCAACAGGGGCCAGCCCCAGCATTTT.

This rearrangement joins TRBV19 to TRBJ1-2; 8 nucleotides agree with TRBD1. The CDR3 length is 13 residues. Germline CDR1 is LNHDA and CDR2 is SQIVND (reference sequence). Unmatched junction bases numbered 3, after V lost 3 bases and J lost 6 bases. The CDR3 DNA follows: TGTGCCAGTAGTATGACAGGGGAAGATGGCTACACCTTC. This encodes CASSMTGEDGYTF. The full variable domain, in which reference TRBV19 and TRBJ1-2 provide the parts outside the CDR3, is DGGITQSPKYLFRKEGQNVTLSCEQNLNHDAMYWYRQDPGQGLRLIYYSQIVNDFQKGDIAEGYSVSREKKESFPLTVTSAQKNPTAFYLCASSMTGEDGYTFGSGTRLTVV.

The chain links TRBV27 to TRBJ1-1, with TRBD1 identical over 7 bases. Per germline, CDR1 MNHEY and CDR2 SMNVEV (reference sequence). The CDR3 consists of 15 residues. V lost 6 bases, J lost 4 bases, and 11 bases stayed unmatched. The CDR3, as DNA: TGTGCCAGCAGCCAGTCACAACAGGGGCTCACTGAAGCTTTCTTT. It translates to CASSQSQQGLTEAFF.

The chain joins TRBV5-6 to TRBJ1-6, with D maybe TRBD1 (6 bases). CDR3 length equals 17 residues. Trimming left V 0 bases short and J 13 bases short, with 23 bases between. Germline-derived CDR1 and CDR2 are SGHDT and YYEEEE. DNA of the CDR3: TGTGCCAGCAGCTTGGTTGGCAGGGGAGTCGATTCGTGGCCCCTCCACTTT. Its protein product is CASSLVGRGVDSWPLHF.

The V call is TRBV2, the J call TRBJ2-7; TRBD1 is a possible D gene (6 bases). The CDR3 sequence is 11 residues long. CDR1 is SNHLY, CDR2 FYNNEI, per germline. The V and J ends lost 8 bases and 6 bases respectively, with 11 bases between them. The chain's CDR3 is CASQVGGEQYV. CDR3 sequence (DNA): TGTGCCAGCCAGGTAGGGGGCGAGCAGTACGTC.

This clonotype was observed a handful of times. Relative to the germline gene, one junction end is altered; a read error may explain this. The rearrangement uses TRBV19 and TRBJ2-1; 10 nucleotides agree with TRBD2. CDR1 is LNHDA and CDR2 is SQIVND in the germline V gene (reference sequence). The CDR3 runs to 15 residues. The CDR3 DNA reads TGTGCCAGTAATATACTAGCGGGGAGTGGGAATGAGCAGTTCTTC. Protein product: CASNILAGSGNEQFF.

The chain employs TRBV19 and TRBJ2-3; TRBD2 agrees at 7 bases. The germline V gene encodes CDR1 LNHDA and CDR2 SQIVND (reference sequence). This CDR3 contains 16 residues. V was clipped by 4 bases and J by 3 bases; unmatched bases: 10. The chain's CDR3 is CASSTNWDYYTDTQYF. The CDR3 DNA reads TGTGCCAGTAGTACTAATTGGGACTATTATACAGATACGCAGTATTTT.

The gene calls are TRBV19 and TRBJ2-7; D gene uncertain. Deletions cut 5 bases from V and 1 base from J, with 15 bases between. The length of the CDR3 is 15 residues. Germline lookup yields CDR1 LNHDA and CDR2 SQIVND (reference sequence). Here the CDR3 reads CASSPAGSSSYEQYF. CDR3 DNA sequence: TGTGCCAGTAGTCCCGCCGGGTCCTCATCCTACGAGCAGTACTTC.

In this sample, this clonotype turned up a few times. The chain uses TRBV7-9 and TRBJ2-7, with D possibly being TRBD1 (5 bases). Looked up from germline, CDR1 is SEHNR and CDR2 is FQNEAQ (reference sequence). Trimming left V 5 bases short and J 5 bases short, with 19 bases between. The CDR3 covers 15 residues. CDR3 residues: CASSTAEAGNHEQYV. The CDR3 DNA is TGTGCCAGCAGCACCGCCGAGGCAGGGAATCACGAGCAGTACGTC.

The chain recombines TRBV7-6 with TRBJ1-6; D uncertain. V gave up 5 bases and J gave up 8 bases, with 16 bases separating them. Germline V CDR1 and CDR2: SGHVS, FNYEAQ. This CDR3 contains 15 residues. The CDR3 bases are TGTGCCAGCAGCCGTTTTCAGGACTTGGATTCACCCCTCCACTTT. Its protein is CASSRFQDLDSPLHF.

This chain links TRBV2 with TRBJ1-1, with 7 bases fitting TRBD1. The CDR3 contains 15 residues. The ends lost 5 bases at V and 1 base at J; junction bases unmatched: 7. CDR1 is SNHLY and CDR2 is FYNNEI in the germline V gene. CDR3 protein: CASSLSRGWNTEAFF. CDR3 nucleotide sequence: TGTGCCAGCAGTTTATCCAGGGGGTGGAACACTGAAGCTTTCTTT.

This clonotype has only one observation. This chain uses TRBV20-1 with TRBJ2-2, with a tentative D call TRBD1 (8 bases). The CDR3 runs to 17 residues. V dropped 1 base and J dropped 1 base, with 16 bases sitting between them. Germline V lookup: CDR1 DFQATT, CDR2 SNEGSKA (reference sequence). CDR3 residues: CSARVAGGGRNTGELFF. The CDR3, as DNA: TGCAGTGCTAGAGTCGCAGGGGGCGGGAGGAACACCGGGGAGCTGTTTTTT.

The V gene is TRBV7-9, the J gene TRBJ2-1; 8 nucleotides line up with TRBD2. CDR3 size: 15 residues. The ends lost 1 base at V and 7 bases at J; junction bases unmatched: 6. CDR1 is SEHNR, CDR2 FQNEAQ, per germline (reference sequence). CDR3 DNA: TGTGCCAGCAGCTTAGTGCGGGGGGACTGGAATGAGCAGTTCTTC. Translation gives CASSLVRGDWNEQFF.

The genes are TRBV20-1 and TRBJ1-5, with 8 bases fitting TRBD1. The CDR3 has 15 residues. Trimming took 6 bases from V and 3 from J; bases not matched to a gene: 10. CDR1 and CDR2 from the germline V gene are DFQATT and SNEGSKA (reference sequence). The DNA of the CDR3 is TGCAGTGCCCCTGTGGACAGGGCCTTCAATCAGCCCCAGCATTTT. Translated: CSAPVDRAFNQPQHF.

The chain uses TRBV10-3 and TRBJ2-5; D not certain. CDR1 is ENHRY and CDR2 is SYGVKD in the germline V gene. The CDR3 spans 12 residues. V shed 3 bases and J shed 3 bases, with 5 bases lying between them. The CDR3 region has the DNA TGTGCCATCAGTGACTATGAAGAGACCCAGTACTTC. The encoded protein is CAISDYEETQYF.

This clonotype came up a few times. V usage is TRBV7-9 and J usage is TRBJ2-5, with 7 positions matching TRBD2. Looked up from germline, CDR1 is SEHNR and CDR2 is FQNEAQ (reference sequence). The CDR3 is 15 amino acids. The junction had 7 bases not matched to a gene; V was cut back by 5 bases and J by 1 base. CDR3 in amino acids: CASSAREGTQETQYF. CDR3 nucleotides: TGTGCCAGCAGCGCCAGGGAGGGGACCCAAGAGACCCAGTACTTC.

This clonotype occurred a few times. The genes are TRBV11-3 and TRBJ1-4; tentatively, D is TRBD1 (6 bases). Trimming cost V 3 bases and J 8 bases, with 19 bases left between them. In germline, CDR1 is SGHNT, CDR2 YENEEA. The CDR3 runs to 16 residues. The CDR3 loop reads CASSFNQGQLHEKLFF. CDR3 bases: TGTGCCAGCAGCTTTAATCAAGGACAGCTACACGAAAAACTGTTTTTT.

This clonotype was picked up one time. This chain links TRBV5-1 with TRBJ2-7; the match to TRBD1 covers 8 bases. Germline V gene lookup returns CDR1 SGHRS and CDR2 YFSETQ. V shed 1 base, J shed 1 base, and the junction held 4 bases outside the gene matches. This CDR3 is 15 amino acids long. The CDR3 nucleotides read TGCGCCAGCAGCTTGACGACAGGGGCATCCTACGAGCAGTACTTC. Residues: CASSLTTGASYEQYF.

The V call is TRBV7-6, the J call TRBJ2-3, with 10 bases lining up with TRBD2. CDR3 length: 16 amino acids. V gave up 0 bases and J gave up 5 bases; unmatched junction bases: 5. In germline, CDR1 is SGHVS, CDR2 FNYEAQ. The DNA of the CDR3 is TGTGCCAGCAGCTTAGCCCAGCGGGGGGGCATAGATACGCAGTATTTT. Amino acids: CASSLAQRGGIDTQYF.

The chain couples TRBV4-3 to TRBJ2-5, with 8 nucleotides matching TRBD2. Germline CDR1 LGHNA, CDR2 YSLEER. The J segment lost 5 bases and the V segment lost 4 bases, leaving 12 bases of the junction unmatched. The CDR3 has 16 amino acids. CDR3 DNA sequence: TGCGCCAGCAGCCTCCGTAGCGGGGACTTAGGGGAGACCCAGTACTTC. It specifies CASSLRSGDLGETQYF.

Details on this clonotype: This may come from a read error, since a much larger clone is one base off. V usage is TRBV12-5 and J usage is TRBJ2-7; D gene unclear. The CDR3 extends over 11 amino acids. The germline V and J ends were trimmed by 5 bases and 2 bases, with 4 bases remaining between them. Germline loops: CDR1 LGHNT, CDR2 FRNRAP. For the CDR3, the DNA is TGTGCTAGTGGTCCCGCCTACGAGCAGTACTTC. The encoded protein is CASGPAYEQYF.

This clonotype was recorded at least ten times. The CDR3: CASSLYGGLDNEQFF. The CDR3 bases are TGTGCCAGCAGCTTATACGGGGGTCTTGACAATGAGCAGTTCTTC. The chain links TRBV7-8 to TRBJ2-1; D may be TRBD2 (6 bases). V lost 2 bases, J lost 5 bases, and 13 bases lay in between. The CDR3 has 15 amino acids. CDR1 is SGHVS and CDR2 is FQNEAQ in the germline V gene.

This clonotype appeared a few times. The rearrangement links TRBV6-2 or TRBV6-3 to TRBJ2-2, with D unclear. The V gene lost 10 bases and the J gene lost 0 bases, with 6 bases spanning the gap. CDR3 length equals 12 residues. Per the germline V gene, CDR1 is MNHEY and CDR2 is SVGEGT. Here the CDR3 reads CATYSNTGELFF. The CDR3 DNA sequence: TGTGCCACCTACTCGAACACCGGGGAGCTGTTTTTT.

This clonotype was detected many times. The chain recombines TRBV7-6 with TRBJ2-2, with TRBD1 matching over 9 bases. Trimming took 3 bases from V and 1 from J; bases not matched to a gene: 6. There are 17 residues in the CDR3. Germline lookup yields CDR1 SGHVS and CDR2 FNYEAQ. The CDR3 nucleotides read TGTGCCAGCAGCTTGCCCAGGGACAGGGAGAACACCGGGGAGCTGTTTTTT. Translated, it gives CASSLPRDRENTGELFF. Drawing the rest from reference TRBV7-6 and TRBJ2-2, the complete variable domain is GAGVSQSPRYKVTKRGQDVALRCDPISGHVSLYWYRQALGQGPEFLTYFNYEAQQDKSGLPNDRFSAERPEGSISTLTIQRTEQRDSAMYRCASSLPRDRENTGELFFGEGSRLTVL.